Below are 12 T cell receptor beta chains sequenced from a single sample in a study of blood T cell repertoires in COVID-19. Data came from immunoSEQ multiplex PCR; TCRdb stores just in-frame clones and leaves some out. The sample records some 72,000 clones, about 89% being singletons. What was sequenced was peripheral blood. The receptors derive from a man in his 60s with acute or convalescent COVID-19.

The genes are TRBV28 and TRBJ2-1, with 9 nucleotides matching TRBD2. The CDR3 loop spans 14 amino acids. The V gene end was trimmed by 5 bases and the J gene end by 3 bases; junction bases not matched to a gene: 2. Germline loops: CDR1 MDHEN, CDR2 SYDVKM. The CDR3 DNA sequence: TGTGCCAGCAGTCCACTAGCGGGCTACAATGAGCAGTTCTTC. Translation: CASSPLAGYNEQFF.

As DNA, the CDR3 is TGTGCCAGCAGCCCAGTTGGGAGGGTACATTTTCACGGCTACACCTTC. It translates to CASSPVGRVHFHGYTF. This chain uses TRBV7-9 with TRBJ1-2; no reliable D call. CDR3 length: 16 amino acids. Germline CDR1 is SEHNR and CDR2 is FQNEAQ (reference sequence). V was pared by 5 bases and J by 8 bases, with 24 bases between.

This clone was counted between two and nine times. The V gene is TRBV28, the J gene TRBJ1-2; 8 nucleotides agree with TRBD1. V was clipped by 6 bases and J by 5 bases; unmatched bases: 11. Germline loops: CDR1 MDHEN, CDR2 SYDVKM. This CDR3 comprises 15 residues. CDR3 region: CASSINDRGQYGYTF. DNA for the CDR3: TGTGCCAGCAGCATTAACGACAGGGGCCAGTATGGCTACACCTTC.

This chain links TRBV7-3 with TRBJ2-3, with 7 bases matching TRBD2. The CDR3 sequence is 15 residues long. V was clipped by 2 bases and J by 4 bases; unmatched bases: 6. In germline, CDR1 is SGHTA, CDR2 FQGTGA. As DNA, the CDR3 is TGTGCCAGCAGCTTACAAGCGGGGAGACCAGATACGCAGTATTTT. Its protein is CASSLQAGRPDTQYF.

The chain couples TRBV6-5 to TRBJ2-7; TRBD1 aligns across 9 bases. CDR3 length equals 14 residues. Trimming at V came to 6 bases and at J to 3 bases, leaving 6 bases not matched to a gene. Germline lookup yields CDR1 MNHEY and CDR2 SVGAGI. Here the CDR3 reads CASRLGQGFYEQYF. CDR3 nucleotide sequence: TGTGCCAGCAGACTGGGACAGGGATTCTACGAGCAGTACTTC.

J is TRBJ1-2 and V is TRBV30, with 7 bases that match TRBD1. Germline-derived CDR1 and CDR2 are GTSNPN and SVGIG (reference sequence). Trimming took 4 bases from V and 4 from J; bases not matched to a gene: 3. The CDR3 sequence is 12 residues long. CDR3 residues: CAWTDRAYGYTF. Written as DNA, the CDR3 is TGTGCCTGGACCGACAGGGCCTATGGCTACACCTTC.

The chain recombines TRBV5-6 with TRBJ2-3, with D possibly TRBD1 on 5 matching bases. Germline CDR1 and CDR2: SGHDT and YYEEEE. CDR3 length equals 13 residues. V dropped 2 bases and J dropped 10 bases, with 14 bases sitting between them. The CDR3 DNA reads as TGTGCCAGCAGCTTAGGGGTGCCCAGTGCGCAGTATTTT. The encoded protein is CASSLGVPSAQYF.

V gene TRBV7-2 combines with J gene TRBJ2-5, with TRBD1 matching 7 bases. CDR1 is SGHTA, CDR2 FQGNSA, per germline. This CDR3 region has 15 residues. V dropped 5 bases and J dropped 2; count of bases not matched to a gene: 8. In DNA, the CDR3 is TGTGCCAGCAGCGCACGGACAGGAAAACAAGAGACCCAGTACTTC. It specifies CASSARTGKQETQYF.

The chain employs TRBV20-1 and TRBJ2-5; D gene unclear. Trimming removed 3 bases at V and 7 bases at J, with 6 bases between. CDR1 and CDR2 from the germline V gene are DFQATT and SNEGSKA (reference sequence). The CDR3 sequence is 10 residues long. The CDR3 DNA reads as TGCAGTGCTAGCACGGTGACCCAGTACTTC. This gives the protein CSASTVTQYF.

The chain links TRBV2 to TRBJ1-4; 7 nucleotides align to TRBD1. Germline-derived CDR1 and CDR2 are SNHLY and FYNNEI. The CDR3 is 15 residues long. Trimming took 6 bases from V and 0 from J; bases not matched to a gene: 4. CDR3 DNA: TGTGCCAGCAGCGCAGACAGGGCAACTAATGAAAAACTGTTTTTT. Protein product: CASSADRATNEKLFF.

V and J are TRBV10-3 and TRBJ2-3; 10 bases are shared with TRBD2. The CDR3 has 16 amino acids. Per the germline V gene, CDR1 is ENHRY and CDR2 is SYGVKD. The junction had 5 bases not matched to a gene; V was cut back by 4 bases and J by 1 base. The DNA for the CDR3 is TGTGCCATCAGTGCATTGGGGACTAGCGGCACAGATACGCAGTATTTT. This gives the protein CAISALGTSGTDTQYF.

This chain connects TRBV6-1 to TRBJ2-5; the D gene is possibly TRBD2 (6 bases). The length of the CDR3 is 16 residues. Trimming stripped 1 base from V and 2 bases from J, with 14 bases between. Germline assignment: CDR1 MNHNS and CDR2 SASEGT. The CDR3 reads CASSEVAGRRQETQYF. Written as DNA, the CDR3 is TGTGCCAGCAGTGAAGTGGCAGGGAGGAGGCAAGAGACCCAGTACTTC.